One and the same sample provided the 22 T cell receptor beta chains below, sequenced in a study of T cell responses to AZD1222 COVID-19 vaccine. Some clones are missing from TCRdb's copy, which holds only in-frame ones; the method was immunoSEQ multiplex PCR. The table includes about 120,000 clones, 70% to 90% detected once. The sample consisted of peripheral blood, taken on day 0 of AZD1222 vaccination. Every receptor here comes from an adult in good health.

The chain recombines TRBV6-2 or TRBV6-3 with TRBJ2-5; D remains unclear. The germline V gene encodes CDR1 MNHEY and CDR2 SVGEGT. The CDR3 is 13 residues long. V lost 3 bases, J lost 4 bases, and 9 bases lay in between. The CDR3 protein is CASSYRETETQYF. In nucleotides, the CDR3 is TGTGCCAGCAGTTATAGAGAAACAGAGACCCAGTACTTC.

This clone has just a few counts. This rearrangement joins TRBV7-2 to TRBJ1-1; the D gene is possibly TRBD1 (5 bases). The V end lost 0 bases, the J end lost 1 base, and 12 bases lay between the germline ends. CDR3 length: 16 amino acids. CDR1 and CDR2 from the germline V gene are SGHTA and FQGNSA. The CDR3 nucleotides read TGTGCCAGCAGCTTAGCGTGGGGGAACCCGAACACTGAAGCTTTCTTT. This codes for CASSLAWGNPNTEAFF.

Here the CDR3 reads CASGTYTYEQYF. CDR3 nucleotides: TGCGCCAGCGGGACTTACACCTACGAGCAGTACTTC. The chain is built from TRBV10-1 and TRBJ2-7, with D perhaps matching TRBD2 (6 bases). Trimming shortened V by 8 bases and J by 2 bases, and 10 bases separated the two germline ends. The CDR3 has 12 amino acids. Looked up from germline, CDR1 is WNHNN and CDR2 is SYGVQD (reference sequence).

The CDR3 coding sequence is TGTGCCAGCAGTTTAGCGCAGAATGAAAAACTGTTTTTT. As protein: CASSLAQNEKLFF. The V gene is TRBV12-3 or TRBV12-4, the J gene TRBJ1-4, with D uncertain. The CDR3 consists of 13 residues. V was shortened by 0 bases and J by 5 bases, with 4 bases between the two germline ends.

This clone was seen more than once but under ten times. The gene calls are TRBV6-5 and TRBJ1-4; 7 bases line up with TRBD1. There are 14 residues in the CDR3. Germline CDR1 reads MNHEY; CDR2 reads SVGAGI. J was trimmed by 7 bases and V by 6 bases; bases with no gene match: 8. This chain's CDR3 is CASSLRGGGEKLFF. The DNA of the CDR3 is TGTGCCAGCAGCCTCAGGGGGGGTGGTGAAAAACTGTTTTTT.

The chain is built from TRBV15 and TRBJ1-2, with D unclear. Per germline, CDR1 LNHNV and CDR2 YYDKDF (reference sequence). Trimming removed 0 bases at V and 4 bases at J, with 12 bases between. CDR3 size: 15 residues. The CDR3 loop is CATSRDSKDGYGYTF. The CDR3 DNA is TGTGCCACCAGCAGAGATAGTAAGGACGGCTATGGCTACACCTTC.

The chain recombines TRBV7-9 with TRBJ2-7; no definite D call. The CDR3 consists of 11 residues. V was trimmed by 5 bases and J by 5 bases, leaving 7 bases between them. Germline CDR1 and CDR2: SEHNR and FQNEAQ (reference sequence). The CDR3 DNA reads as TGTGCCAGCAGCCTCCGCCACGAGCAGTACTTC. It yields the protein CASSLRHEQYF.

This chain links TRBV27 with TRBJ1-4; D may be TRBD1 (5 bases). Trimming pared 7 bases from V and 0 bases from J, leaving 27 bases between. The CDR3 sequence is 20 residues long. CDR1 and CDR2 from the germline V gene are MNHEY and SMNVEV (reference sequence). Here the CDR3 reads CASTKRHVAGTLATNEKLFF. CDR3 DNA: TGTGCCAGCACTAAACGACATGTTGCAGGGACTCTTGCAACTAATGAAAAACTGTTTTTT.

V and J are TRBV6-1 and TRBJ2-7; no clear D. CDR1 and CDR2 (germline): MNHNS, SASEGT. The CDR3 sequence is 14 residues long. Trimming cost V 3 bases and J 3 bases, with 12 bases left between them. The CDR3 DNA reads TGTGCCAGCAGTGAGGAACCTAGGAGCTACGAGCAGTACTTC. This encodes CASSEEPRSYEQYF.

The chain links TRBV6-2 or TRBV6-3 to TRBJ1-1; no clear D. This CDR3 is built from 14 residues. The V end was cut by 4 bases, the J end by 8 bases, with 17 bases between. Germline V CDR1 and CDR2: MNHEY, SVGEGT. CDR3 amino acids: CASSSRTSRAEAFF. The CDR3 DNA sequence: TGTGCCAGCAGTTCAAGGACCTCCCGGGCCGAAGCTTTCTTT.

This chain uses TRBV12-3 or TRBV12-4 with TRBJ1-1; D may be TRBD1 (6 bases). V shed 6 bases and J shed 8 bases, with 10 bases lying between them. The CDR3 runs 11 residues. In DNA form, the CDR3 reads TGTGCCAGCAGCGTTACAGGGGAAGCTTTCTTT. It translates to CASSVTGEAFF.

V gene TRBV5-8 combines with J gene TRBJ1-2, with unresolved D. Germline loops: CDR1 SGHTS, CDR2 YDEGEE. The CDR3 has 14 residues. Between the trimmed V and J ends, which lost 1 base and 5 bases, there was a span of 12 bases. The CDR3 reads CASSLMDVEYGYTF. The CDR3, as DNA: TGTGCCAGCAGCTTGATGGACGTTGAATATGGCTACACCTTC.

This clone showed up just once. The chain carries TRBV19 and TRBJ2-1; D remains unclear. The V end lost 1 base, the J end lost 2 bases, and 15 bases lay between the germline ends. Germline-derived CDR1 and CDR2 are LNHDA and SQIVND (reference sequence). This CDR3 is built from 17 residues. This CDR3 reads CASSIVGTVPPYNEQFF. The CDR3 region has the DNA TGTGCCAGTAGTATAGTCGGAACAGTTCCCCCCTACAATGAGCAGTTCTTC.

J is TRBJ2-7 and V is TRBV7-2; tentative D call: TRBD1 (6 bases). The V end was cut by 1 base, the J end by 5 bases, with 12 bases between. The CDR3 covers 14 residues. The germline CDR1 and CDR2 sequences are SGHTA and FQGNSA. For the CDR3, the DNA is TGTGCCAGCAGCTTAGGCAACAGGGCCCACGAGCAGTACTTC. Translating gives CASSLGNRAHEQYF. The whole variable domain, filled in from reference TRBV7-2 and TRBJ2-7, reads GAGVSQSPSNKVTEKGKDVELRCDPISGHTALYWYRQSLGQGLEFLIYFQGNSAPDKSGLPSDRFSAERTGGSVSTLTIQRTQQEDSAVYLCASSLGNRAHEQYFGPGTRLTVT.

The chain is built from TRBV5-1 and TRBJ1-2, with TRBD1 identical over 8 bases. The germline CDR1 and CDR2 sequences are SGHRS and YFSETQ. J gave up 4 bases and V 2 bases, and 4 bases lay outside the gene matches. There are 14 residues in the CDR3. As DNA, the CDR3 is TGCGCCAGCAGCTTCGACGGACAGGGCTATGGCTACACCTTC. Encoded protein: CASSFDGQGYGYTF.

The chain is built from TRBV6-1 and TRBJ1-4, with D unclear. Germline-derived CDR1 and CDR2 are MNHNS and SASEGT. The CDR3 runs to 15 residues. Trimming removed 2 bases from V and 4 bases from J, with 11 bases in between. The CDR3 nucleotides are TGTGCCAGCAGTGAATTAACAAGTGGTAATGAAAAACTGTTTTTT. This gives the protein CASSELTSGNEKLFF.

This chain connects TRBV25-1 to TRBJ2-3; D gene ambiguous. V lost 5 bases and J lost 2, with 2 bases in between. Germline lookup yields CDR1 MGHDK and CDR2 SYGVNS. This CDR3 comprises 11 residues. The CDR3, as DNA: TGTGCCAGCAGTTACACAGATACGCAGTATTTT. Translation: CASSYTDTQYF.

The chain employs TRBV7-8 and TRBJ1-2, with D perhaps matching TRBD1 (6 bases). Germline V CDR1 and CDR2: SGHVS, FQNEAQ. The V gene lost 0 bases and the J gene lost 4 bases, with 15 bases spanning the gap. This CDR3 comprises 16 residues. The CDR3 DNA is TGTGCCAGCAGCTTAGCTGAGACAGGCTTAAGCTATGGCTACACCTTC. Translation: CASSLAETGLSYGYTF. The full variable domain, with the rest looked up from reference TRBV7-8 and TRBJ1-2, is GAGVSQSPRYKVAKRGQDVALRCDPISGHVSLFWYQQALGQGPEFLTYFQNEAQLDKSGLPSDRFFAERPEGSVSTLKIQRTQQEDSAVYLCASSLAETGLSYGYTFGSGTRLTVV.

This clone was observed many times. V gene TRBV2 combines with J gene TRBJ1-2; weak D call: TRBD1 (6 bases). With 8 bases removed from V and 2 bases from J, the gap between germline ends came to 15 bases. Per germline, CDR1 SNHLY and CDR2 FYNNEI. This CDR3 spans 14 amino acids. CDR3 DNA sequence: TGTGCCAGCGTTACAGGGACTGCAAACTATGGCTACACCTTC. Protein sequence: CASVTGTANYGYTF.

This rearrangement joins TRBV4-2 to TRBJ1-4, with 8 bases aligning to TRBD1. Germline CDR1 reads LGHNA; CDR2 reads YNFKEQ. The CDR3 is 17 residues long. The ends lost 0 bases at V and 5 bases at J; junction bases unmatched: 8. The chain's CDR3 is CASSQDPATGENEKLFF. DNA for the CDR3: TGTGCCAGCAGCCAAGATCCGGCGACAGGGGAAAATGAAAAACTGTTTTTT.

This clone was detected once. The rearrangement links TRBV15 to TRBJ1-2; TRBD1 matches 10 bases. The V segment lost 4 bases and the J segment 3 bases; nucleotides outside the gene matches: 5. Germline V gene data show CDR1 as LNHNV and CDR2 as YYDKDF (reference sequence). The CDR3 contains 15 residues. For the CDR3, the DNA is TGTGCCACCAGCACCGGGGGGACAGGGGACTATGGCTACACCTTC. This codes for CATSTGGTGDYGYTF.

The J gene is TRBJ1-1, the V gene TRBV7-8; the match to TRBD1 covers 7 bases. This CDR3 has 17 residues. V lost 5 bases to trimming and J lost 8 bases; unmatched junction nucleotides: 20. CDR1 and CDR2 from the germline V gene are SGHVS and FQNEAQ. CDR3 DNA sequence: TGTGCCAGCAGCGGTAGACTGACAGGGCTTTCTTCCACCGAAGCTTTCTTT. The encoded protein is CASSGRLTGLSSTEAFF.